This record concerns one T cell receptor beta chain sequence. Clones were read by immunoSEQ multiplex PCR, and TCRdb kept only the in-frame ones, dropping some. This table has roughly 390,000 clones, more than 85% appearing once. These data originate in a study of Ad26.COV2.S vaccination and SARS-CoV-2 variants. Turning to the study itself: Ad26.COV2.S, an intramuscular injection, was given once or twice 56 days apart.

Described treatment: 19 received Ad26.COV2.S at low or high dose, single or two shots; about five received placebo; per-sample allocation not given. Following the first vaccine or placebo injection, samples were taken on day 63. The CDR3 extends over 13 amino acids. The germline V gene has CDR1 SGHVS and CDR2 FQNEAQ. V shed 6 bases, J shed 8 bases, and the junction held 6 bases outside the gene matches. This TCR came from a person aged 18-65 years who received the Ad26.COV2.S COVID-19 vaccine or a placebo. The chain employs TRBV7-8 and TRBJ1-4, with TRBD1 matching 7 bases. Source: peripheral blood, taken in a trial of Ad26.COV2.S vaccine versus placebo. CDR3 in amino acids: CASRPNRGEKLFF. CDR3 DNA sequence: TGTGCCAGCAGGCCAAACAGGGGCGAAAAACTGTTTTTT.